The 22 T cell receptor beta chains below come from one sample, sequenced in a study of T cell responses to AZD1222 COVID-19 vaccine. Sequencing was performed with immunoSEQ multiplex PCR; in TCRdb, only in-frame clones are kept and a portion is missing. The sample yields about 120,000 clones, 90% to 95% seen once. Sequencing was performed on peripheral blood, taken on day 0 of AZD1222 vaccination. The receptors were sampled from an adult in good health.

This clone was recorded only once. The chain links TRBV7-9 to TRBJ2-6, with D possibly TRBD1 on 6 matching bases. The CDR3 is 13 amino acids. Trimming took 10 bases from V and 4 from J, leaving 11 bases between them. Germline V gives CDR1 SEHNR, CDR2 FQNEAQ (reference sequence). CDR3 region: CAKPGVGANVLTF. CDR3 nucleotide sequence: TGTGCCAAGCCAGGGGTCGGGGCCAACGTCCTGACTTTC.

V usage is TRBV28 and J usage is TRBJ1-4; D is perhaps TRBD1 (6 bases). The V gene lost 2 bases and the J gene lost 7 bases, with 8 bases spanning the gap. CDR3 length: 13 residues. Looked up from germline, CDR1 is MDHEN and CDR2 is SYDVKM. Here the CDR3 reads CASSLLRGEKLFF. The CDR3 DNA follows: TGTGCCAGCAGTTTACTCAGGGGTGAAAAACTGTTTTTT.

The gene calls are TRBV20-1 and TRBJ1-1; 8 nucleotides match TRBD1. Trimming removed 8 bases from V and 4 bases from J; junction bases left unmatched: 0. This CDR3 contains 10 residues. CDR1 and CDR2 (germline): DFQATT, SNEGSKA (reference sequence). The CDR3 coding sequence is TGCAGTACAGGGGGCACTGAAGCTTTCTTT. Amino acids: CSTGGTEAFF.

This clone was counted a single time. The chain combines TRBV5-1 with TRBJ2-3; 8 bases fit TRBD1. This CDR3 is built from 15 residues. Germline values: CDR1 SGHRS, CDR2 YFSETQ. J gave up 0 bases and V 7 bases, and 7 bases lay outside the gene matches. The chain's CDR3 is CASGTGDPSTDTQYF. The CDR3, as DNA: TGCGCCAGCGGGACAGGTGACCCTAGCACAGATACGCAGTATTTT. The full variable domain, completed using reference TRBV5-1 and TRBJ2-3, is KAGVTQTPRYLIKTRGQQVTLSCSPISGHRSVSWYQQTPGQGLQFLFEYFSETQRNKGNFPGRFSGRQFSNSRSEMNVSTLELGDSALYLCASGTGDPSTDTQYFGPGTRLTVL.

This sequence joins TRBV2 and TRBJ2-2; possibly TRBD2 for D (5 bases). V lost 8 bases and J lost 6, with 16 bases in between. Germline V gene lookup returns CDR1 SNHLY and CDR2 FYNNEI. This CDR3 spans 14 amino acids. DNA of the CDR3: TGTGCCAGCCAAGACATAGCGACGGCCGGGGAGCTGTTTTTT. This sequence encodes CASQDIATAGELFF.

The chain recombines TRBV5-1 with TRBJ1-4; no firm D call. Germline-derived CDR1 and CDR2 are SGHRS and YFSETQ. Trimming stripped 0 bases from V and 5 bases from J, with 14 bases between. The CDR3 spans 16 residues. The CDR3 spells CASSLDGVAVNEKLFF. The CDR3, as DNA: TGCGCCAGCAGCTTGGACGGGGTGGCAGTGAATGAAAAACTGTTTTTT.

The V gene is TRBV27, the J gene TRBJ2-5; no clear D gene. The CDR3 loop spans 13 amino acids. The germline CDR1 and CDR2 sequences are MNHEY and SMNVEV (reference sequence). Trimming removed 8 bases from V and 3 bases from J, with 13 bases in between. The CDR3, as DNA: TGTGCCAGCGCAATTTGGAGAGAAGAGACCCAGTACTTC. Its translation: CASAIWREETQYF.

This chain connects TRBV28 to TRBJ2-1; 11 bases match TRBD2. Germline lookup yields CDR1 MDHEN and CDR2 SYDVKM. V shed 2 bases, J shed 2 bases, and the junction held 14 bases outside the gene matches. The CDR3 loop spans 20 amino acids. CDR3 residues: CASSLPLSSGRLVPYNEQFF. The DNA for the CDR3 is TGTGCCAGCAGTTTACCTCTTTCTAGCGGGAGGTTAGTCCCCTACAATGAGCAGTTCTTC.

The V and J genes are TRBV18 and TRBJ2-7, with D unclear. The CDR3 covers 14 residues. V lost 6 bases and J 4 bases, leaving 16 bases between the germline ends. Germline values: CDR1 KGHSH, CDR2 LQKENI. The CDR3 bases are TGTGCCAGCTCTCCCTCCGGGTTCGCATACGAGCAGTACTTC. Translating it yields CASSPSGFAYEQYF.

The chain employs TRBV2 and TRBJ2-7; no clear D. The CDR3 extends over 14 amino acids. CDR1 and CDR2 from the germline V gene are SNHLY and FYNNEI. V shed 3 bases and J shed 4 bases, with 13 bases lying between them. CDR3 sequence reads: CASSDGPGVYEQYF. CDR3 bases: TGTGCCAGCAGTGACGGCCCAGGCGTGTACGAGCAGTACTTC.

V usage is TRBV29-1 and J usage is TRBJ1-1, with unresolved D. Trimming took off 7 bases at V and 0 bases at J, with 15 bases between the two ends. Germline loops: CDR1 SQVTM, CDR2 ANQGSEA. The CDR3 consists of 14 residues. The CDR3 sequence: CSAAPSGLNTEAFF. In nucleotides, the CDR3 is TGCAGCGCCGCCCCCTCGGGCTTGAACACTGAAGCTTTCTTT.

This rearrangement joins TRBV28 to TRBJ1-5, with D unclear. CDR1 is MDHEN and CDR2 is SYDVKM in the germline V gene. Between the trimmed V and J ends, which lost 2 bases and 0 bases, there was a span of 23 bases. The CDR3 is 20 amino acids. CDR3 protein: CASSLNVRAPEGSSNQPQHF. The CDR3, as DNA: TGTGCCAGCAGTTTAAATGTAAGAGCACCCGAAGGTAGTAGCAATCAGCCCCAGCATTTT. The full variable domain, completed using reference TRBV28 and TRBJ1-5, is DVKVTQSSRYLVKRTGEKVFLECVQDMDHENMFWYRQDPGLGLRLIYFSYDVKMKEKGDIPEGYSVSREKKERFSLILESASTNQTSMYLCASSLNVRAPEGSSNQPQHFGDGTRLSIL.

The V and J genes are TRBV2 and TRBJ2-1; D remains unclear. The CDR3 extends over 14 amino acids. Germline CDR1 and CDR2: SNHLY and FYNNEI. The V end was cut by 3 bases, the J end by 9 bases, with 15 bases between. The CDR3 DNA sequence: TGTGCCAGCAGTGAGTCTTTGTGGTTCCCTGAGCAGTTCTTC. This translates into CASSESLWFPEQFF.

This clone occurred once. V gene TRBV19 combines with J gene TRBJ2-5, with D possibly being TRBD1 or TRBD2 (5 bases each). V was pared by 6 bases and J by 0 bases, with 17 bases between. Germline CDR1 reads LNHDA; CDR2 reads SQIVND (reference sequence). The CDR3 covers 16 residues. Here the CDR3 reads CASRANTGGYQETQYF. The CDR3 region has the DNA TGTGCCAGTAGGGCCAATACAGGAGGCTACCAAGAGACCCAGTACTTC.

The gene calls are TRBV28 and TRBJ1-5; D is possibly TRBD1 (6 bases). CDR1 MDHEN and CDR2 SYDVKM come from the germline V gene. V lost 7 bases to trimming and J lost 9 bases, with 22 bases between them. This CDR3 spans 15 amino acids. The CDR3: CASTPWGQQSWPQHF. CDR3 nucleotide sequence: TGTGCCAGCACCCCATGGGGACAACAATCATGGCCCCAGCATTTT.

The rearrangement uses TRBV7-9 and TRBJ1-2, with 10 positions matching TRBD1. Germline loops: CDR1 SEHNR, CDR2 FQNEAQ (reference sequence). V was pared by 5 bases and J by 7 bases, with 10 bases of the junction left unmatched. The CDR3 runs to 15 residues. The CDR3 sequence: CASSHDRGQLSGYTF. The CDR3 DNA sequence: TGTGCCAGCAGCCACGACAGGGGGCAGTTGAGTGGCTACACCTTC.

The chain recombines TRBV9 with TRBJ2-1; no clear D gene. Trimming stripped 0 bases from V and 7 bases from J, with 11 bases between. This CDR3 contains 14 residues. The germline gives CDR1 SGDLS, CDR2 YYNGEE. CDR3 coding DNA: TGTGCCAGCAGCGTAGACCCCCGGCGGAATGAGCAGTTCTTC. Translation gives CASSVDPRRNEQFF.

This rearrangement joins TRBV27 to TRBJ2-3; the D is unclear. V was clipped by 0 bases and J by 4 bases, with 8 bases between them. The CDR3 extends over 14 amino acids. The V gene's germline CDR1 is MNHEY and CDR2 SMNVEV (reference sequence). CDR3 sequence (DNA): TGTGCCAGCAGTTTATCGTTGTTCGCAGATACGCAGTATTTT. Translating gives CASSLSLFADTQYF.

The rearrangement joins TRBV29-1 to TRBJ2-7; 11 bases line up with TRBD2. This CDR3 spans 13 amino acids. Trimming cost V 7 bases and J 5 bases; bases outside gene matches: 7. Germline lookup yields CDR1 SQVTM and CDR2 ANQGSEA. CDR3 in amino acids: CSALTSGTHEQYF. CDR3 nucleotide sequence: TGCAGCGCTCTGACTAGCGGGACCCACGAGCAGTACTTC.

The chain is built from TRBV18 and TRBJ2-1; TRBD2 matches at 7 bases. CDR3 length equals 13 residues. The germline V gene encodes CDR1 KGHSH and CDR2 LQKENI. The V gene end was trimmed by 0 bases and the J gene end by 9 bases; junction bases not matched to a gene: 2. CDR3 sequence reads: CASSPPGGPEQFF. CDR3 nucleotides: TGTGCCAGCTCACCACCGGGAGGGCCTGAGCAGTTCTTC.

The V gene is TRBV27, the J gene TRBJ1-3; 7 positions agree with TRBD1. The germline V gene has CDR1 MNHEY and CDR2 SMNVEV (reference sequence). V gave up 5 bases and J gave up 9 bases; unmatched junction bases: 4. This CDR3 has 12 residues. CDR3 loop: CASSDRAGTIYF. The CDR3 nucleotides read TGTGCCAGCAGTGACAGGGCCGGCACCATATATTTT.

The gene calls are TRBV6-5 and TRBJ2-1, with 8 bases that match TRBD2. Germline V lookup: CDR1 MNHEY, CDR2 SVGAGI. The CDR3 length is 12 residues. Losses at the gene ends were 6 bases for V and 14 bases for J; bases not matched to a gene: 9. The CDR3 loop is CASSLESGSEFF. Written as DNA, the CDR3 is TGTGCCAGCAGCTTAGAAAGCGGGAGCGAGTTCTTC.